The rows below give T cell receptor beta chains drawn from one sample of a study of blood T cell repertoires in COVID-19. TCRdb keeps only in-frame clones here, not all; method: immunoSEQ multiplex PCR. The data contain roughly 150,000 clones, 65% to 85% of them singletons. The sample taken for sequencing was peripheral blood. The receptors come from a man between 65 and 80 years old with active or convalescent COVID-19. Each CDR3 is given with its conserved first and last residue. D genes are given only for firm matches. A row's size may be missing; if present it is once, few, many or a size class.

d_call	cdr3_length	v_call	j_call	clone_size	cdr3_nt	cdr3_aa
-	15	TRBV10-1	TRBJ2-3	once	TGCGCCAGCAGTGAGTCGGGGCAGGGTCCAGATACGCAGTATTTT	CASSESGQGPDTQYF
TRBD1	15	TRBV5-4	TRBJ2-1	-	TGTGCCAGCAGCTCCGACAGGGGATCTAACAATGAGCAGTTCTTC	CASSSDRGSNNEQFF
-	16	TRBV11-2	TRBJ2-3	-	TGTGCCAGCAGCGCCTTGGGAACAGGATACACAGATACGCAGTATTTT	CASSALGTGYTDTQYF
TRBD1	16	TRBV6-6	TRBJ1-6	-	TGTGCCAGCAGTTATCCGCCGGGACAGGGGATCTCACCCCTCCACTTT	CASSYPPGQGISPLHF
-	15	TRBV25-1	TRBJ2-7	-	TGTGCCAGCAGTGAATATCGTCCTCTGAGCGACGAGCAGTACTTC	CASSEYRPLSDEQYF
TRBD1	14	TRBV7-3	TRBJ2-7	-	TGTGCCAGCAGCGCCACCGGGACAGGCGGTGAGCAGTACTTC	CASSATGTGGEQYF
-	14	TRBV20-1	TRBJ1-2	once	TGCAGTGCTAGTATGGGGGCGCCTAACTATGGCTACACCTTC	CSASMGAPNYGYTF
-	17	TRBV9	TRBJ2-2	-	TGTGCCAGCAGCCCGAGAGGTGGAGGGATCAACACCGGGGAGCTGTTTTTT	CASSPRGGGINTGELFF
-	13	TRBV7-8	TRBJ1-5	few	TGTGCCAGCAGCTTAGAGGGGTGGGAGCCCCAGCATTTT	CASSLEGWEPQHF
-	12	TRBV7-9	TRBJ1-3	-	TGTGCCAGCAGCTTGACCGGGAACACCATATATTTT	CASSLTGNTIYF
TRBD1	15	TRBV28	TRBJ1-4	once	TGTGCCAGCAGACCTAACAGGGGAACTAATGAAAAACTGTTTTTT	CASRPNRGTNEKLFF
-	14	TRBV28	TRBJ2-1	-	TGTGCCAGCATACCTTTGAGCTCCTACAATGAGCAGTTCTTC	CASIPLSSYNEQFF
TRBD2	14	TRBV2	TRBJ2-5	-	TGTGCCAGCAGTGACGCGTGGGGGGGAGAGACCCAGTACTTC	CASSDAWGGETQYF
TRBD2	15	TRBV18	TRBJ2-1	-	TGTGCCAGCTCTCTCGGGGGGGACTCCTACAATGAGCAGTTCTTC	CASSLGGDSYNEQFF
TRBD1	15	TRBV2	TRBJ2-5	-	TGTGCCAGCAGTCAGTGGACAGGGGCTCAAGAGACCCAGTACTTC	CASSQWTGAQETQYF
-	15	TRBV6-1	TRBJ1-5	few	TGTGCCAGCAGTGAAGGGGGGACACATAATCAGCCCCAGCATTTT	CASSEGGTHNQPQHF
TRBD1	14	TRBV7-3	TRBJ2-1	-	TGTGCCAGCAGCTTTTCCGGGACAGTTGGTGAGCAGTTCTTC	CASSFSGTVGEQFF
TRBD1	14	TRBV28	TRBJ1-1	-	TGTGCCAGCGATTCGACAGGGGCCCGAGGGGGGTCTTTCTTT	CASDSTGARGGSFF
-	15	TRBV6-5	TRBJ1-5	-	TGTGCCAGCAGTTACTTTGCGGGCGGCAATCAGCCCCAGCATTTT	CASSYFAGGNQPQHF
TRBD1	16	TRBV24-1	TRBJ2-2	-	TGTGCCACCAGTGACGGGACAGGAGCGAACACCGGGGAGCTGTTTTTT	CATSDGTGANTGELFF
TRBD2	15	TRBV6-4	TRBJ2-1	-	TGTGCCAGCAGTAACCTAGCGGGAGCTTACAATGAGCAGTTCTTC	CASSNLAGAYNEQFF
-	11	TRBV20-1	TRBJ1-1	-	TGCAGTGCTAGTGAGAGGGTTTGGGCTTTCTTT	CSASERVWAFF
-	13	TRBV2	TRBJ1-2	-	TGTGCCAGCAGTGACGGGACTAACTATGGCTACACCTTC	CASSDGTNYGYTF
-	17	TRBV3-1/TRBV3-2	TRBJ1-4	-	TGTGCCAGCAGCCAAGCCCGGGGGAGAAGTTCCGGCGAAAAACTGTTTTTT	CASSQARGRSSGEKLFF
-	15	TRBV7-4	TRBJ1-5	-	TGTGCCAGCAGCTTAGCTCAGGAGGGCTATCAGCCCCAGCATTTT	CASSLAQEGYQPQHF
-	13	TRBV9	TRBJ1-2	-	TGTGCCAGCAGCGTACCCGGGAGAGTCGGCTACACCTTC	CASSVPGRVGYTF
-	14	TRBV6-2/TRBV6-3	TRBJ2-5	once	TGTGCCAGCAGTTACTCCACAGAGCAAGAGACCCAGTACTTC	CASSYSTEQETQYF
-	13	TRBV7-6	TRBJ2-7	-	TGTGCCAGCAGCCTAGGACTGGACTACGAGCAGTACTTC	CASSLGLDYEQYF
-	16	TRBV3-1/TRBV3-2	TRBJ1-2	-	TGTGCCAGCAGCCAAGGATCGTCCTCAGCTAACTATGGCTACACCTTC	CASSQGSSSANYGYTF
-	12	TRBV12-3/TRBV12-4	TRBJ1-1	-	TGTGCCAGCAGTTTCGACACGATTGAAGCTTTCTTT	CASSFDTIEAFF
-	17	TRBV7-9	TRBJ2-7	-	TGTGCCAGCAGCTCTTTGGGCGTCTGGGACATGGCCTACGAGCAGTACTTC	CASSSLGVWDMAYEQYF
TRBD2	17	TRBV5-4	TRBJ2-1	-	TGTGCCAGCAGCTTTACCGGGACTAGCGGGTTCTACAATGAGCAGTTCTTC	CASSFTGTSGFYNEQFF
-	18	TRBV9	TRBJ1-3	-	TGTGCCAGCAGCAGGCAGCCCCCTACAGGGTGGTCTGGAAACACCATATATTTT	CASSRQPPTGWSGNTIYF
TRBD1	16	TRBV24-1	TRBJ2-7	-	TGTGCCACCAGTGCCTCGGGACAGGTGAATTCCTACGAGCAGTACTTC	CATSASGQVNSYEQYF
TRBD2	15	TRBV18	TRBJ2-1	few	TGTGCCAGCTCGTATGGACTAGGGGTCTACAATGAGCAGTTCTTC	CASSYGLGVYNEQFF
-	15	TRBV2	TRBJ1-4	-	TGTGCCAGCAGATCAAACAGTTACCTTAATGAAAAACTGTTTTTT	CASRSNSYLNEKLFF
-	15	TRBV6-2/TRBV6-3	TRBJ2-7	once	TGTGCCAGCAGTTATAATTGGCAGGGAAGCTACGAGCAGTACTTC	CASSYNWQGSYEQYF
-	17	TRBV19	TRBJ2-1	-	TGTGCCAGTAGTATATTCCCCCCGGAGGCCACCTACAATGAGCAGTTCTTC	CASSIFPPEATYNEQFF
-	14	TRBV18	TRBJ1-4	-	TGTGCCAGCTCACCCCAGGGGCCGCCTGAAAAACTGTTTTTT	CASSPQGPPEKLFF
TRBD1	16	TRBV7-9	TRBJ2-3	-	TGTGCCAGCAGCGGACCCGGGACAGGGGGCGAGGATACGCAGTATTTT	CASSGPGTGGEDTQYF
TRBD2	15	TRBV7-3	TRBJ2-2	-	TGTGCCAGCAGCCCCCGCGGGGGGGCCGACGGGGAGCTGTTTTTT	CASSPRGGADGELFF
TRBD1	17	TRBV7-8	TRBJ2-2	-	TGTGCCAGCAGCTCCCGAACCAGGGGGAAAGGAGGCGGGGAGCTGTTTTTT	CASSSRTRGKGGGELFF
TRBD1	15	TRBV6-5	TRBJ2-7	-	TGTGCCAGCAGTTACGGGACAGGGGGCCACTACGAGCAGTACTTC	CASSYGTGGHYEQYF
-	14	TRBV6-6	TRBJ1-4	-	TGTGCCAGCAGCCAGGGTAGCCCTAATGAAAAACTGTTTTTT	CASSQGSPNEKLFF
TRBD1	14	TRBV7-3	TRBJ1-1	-	TGTGCCAGCAGCCCTGGACAGGGACACACTGAAGCTTTCTTT	CASSPGQGHTEAFF
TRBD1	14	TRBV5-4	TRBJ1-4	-	TGTGCCAGCAGCTGGGGACAGCCTAATGAAAAACTGTTTTTT	CASSWGQPNEKLFF
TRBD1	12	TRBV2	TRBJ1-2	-	TGTGCCAGCAGGGCAGGGGGCTATGGCTACACCTTC	CASRAGGYGYTF
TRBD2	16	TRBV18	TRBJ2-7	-	TGTGCCAGCTCCCCAACAACCACTAGCGGTACCTACGAGCAGTACTTC	CASSPTTTSGTYEQYF
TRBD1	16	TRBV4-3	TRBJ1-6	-	TGCGCCAGCAGCCATCGACAGGGGTCCTATAATTCACCCCTCCACTTT	CASSHRQGSYNSPLHF
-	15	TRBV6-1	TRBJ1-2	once	TGTGCCAGCAGTGAAGGGGCGGCGGGAGACTATGGCTACACCTTC	CASSEGAAGDYGYTF
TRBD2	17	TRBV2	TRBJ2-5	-	TGTGCCAGCACCCGGACTAGCGGGAGGTTTTCAGCAGAGACCCAGTACTTC	CASTRTSGRFSAETQYF
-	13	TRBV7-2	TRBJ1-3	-	TGTGCCAGCAGCTTAATATCTGGAAACACCATATATTTT	CASSLISGNTIYF
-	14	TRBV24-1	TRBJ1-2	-	TGTGCCACCAGTGTCTCGGGGAAGGACTATGGCTACACCTTC	CATSVSGKDYGYTF